The T cell receptor beta chain under discussion was sequenced for a study of cytomegalovirus exposure and HLA in healthy donors. Vbeta (60) and Jbeta (13) primers were used in the PCR. Sequenced by immunoSEQ multiplex PCR; TCRdb stores in-frame clones only, minus some. The sample consists of under 300,000 clones, 86% of them appearing once. After removal of 4 bases from V and 5 bases from J, the junction contained 10 bases not matched to a gene. Germline V CDR1 and CDR2: KGHSH, LQKENI. The CDR3 runs to 17 residues. This chain links TRBV18 with TRBJ2-3, with 12 positions matching TRBD2. The sequence derives from a man aged 35 to 55 in good health and CMV-seropositive. Sample: PBMCs. For the CDR3, the DNA is TGTGCCAGCTCACTTGTCCCGGGACTAGCGGGTGTAGATACGCAGTATTTT. Its protein is CASSLVPGLAGVDTQYF. The complete variable domain, with remaining parts taken from reference TRBV18 and TRBJ2-3, reads NAGVMQNPRHLVRRRGQEARLRCSPMKGHSHVYWYRQLPEEGLKFMVYLQKENIIDESGMPKERFSAEFPKEGPSILRIQQVVRGDSAAYFCASSLVPGLAGVDTQYFGPGTRLTVL.